The rows below give T cell receptor beta chains drawn from one sample of a study of CD8 T cells in ankylosing spondylitis. Using its own MiXCR run on the 5' RACE reads, TCRdb lists one record per CDR3 protein. Of about 800,000 distinct CDR3 sequences listed, roughly 12% are singletons. The sequencing input was blood, either unsorted or a sorted T cell fraction (not recorded which). Receptors originate from a male donor with ankylosing spondylitis. Both conserved end residues are part of each CDR3. Each record gives: D gene, clone size, V gene, CDR3 length, J gene, CDR3 DNA, CDR3 protein. D genes are given only for firm matches. Where a row states a size, it is once, few, many or the class of an expanded clone; other rows omit it.

.	.	TRBV6-5	14	TRBJ1-1	TGTGCCAGCAGTTACCCGGACGGGGTCACTGAAGCTTTCTTT	CASSYPDGVTEAFF
TRBD2	.	TRBV5-1	15	TRBJ2-5	TGCGCCAGCAGCTCGGGGGGGCCGTACCAAGAGACCCAGTACTTC	CASSSGGPYQETQYF
.	many	TRBV7-2	14	TRBJ1-5	TGTGCCAGCAGCCGAGGGACTGCGGCGGCGCCCCAGCATTTT	CASSRGTAAAPQHF
.	many	TRBV29-1	14	TRBJ2-6	TGCAGCGTTGCTGGGGACGCTGGGGCCAACGTCCTGACTTTC	CSVAGDAGANVLTF
TRBD2	.	TRBV4-2	16	TRBJ2-1	TGTGCCAGCAGCCAAGATACTGGCGGGGGGGCCCATGAGCAGTTCTTC	CASSQDTGGGAHEQFF
.	.	TRBV29-1	11	TRBJ1-2	TGCAGCGTTTTGACGGGAGGAGGCTACACCTTC	CSVLTGGGYTF
.	few	TRBV28	15	TRBJ2-5	TGTGCCAGCAATACCCTCGGACAGTATGAAGAGACCCAGTACTTC	CASNTLGQYEETQYF
.	many	TRBV5-6	15	TRBJ2-4	TGTGCCAGCAGCCGCCCCGGATTAGCCAAAAACATTCAGTACTTC	CASSRPGLAKNIQYF
.	.	TRBV4-2	15	TRBJ1-2	TGTGCCAGCAGCCAAGAAGCAGAAGCTAACTATGGCTACACCTTC	CASSQEAEANYGYTF
.	few	TRBV5-1	13	TRBJ1-2	TGCGCCAGCAGCTTGTTGGGGGCGTCTGGCTACACCTTC	CASSLLGASGYTF
.	few	TRBV4-3	15	TRBJ1-2	TGCGCCAGCAGCCAGCAGGAAGGTGGAACCTATGGCTACACCTTC	CASSQQEGGTYGYTF
TRBD1	.	TRBV20-1	14	TRBJ1-4	TGCAGTGCTAGGGAACAGGGGCCTGGAGAAAAACTGTTTTTT	CSAREQGPGEKLFF
.	many	TRBV4-2	15	TRBJ2-5	TGTGCCAGCAGCCAAGAAAGGGGGGGCCAAGAGACCCAGTACTTC	CASSQERGGQETQYF
TRBD1	.	TRBV20-1	13	TRBJ1-1	TGCAGTGCTAGTAGGGGGCCTGACACTGAAGCTTTCTTT	CSASRGPDTEAFF
TRBD1	many	TRBV7-9	14	TRBJ1-5	TGTGCCAGCAGCTTAGGCAGGGGGGACCAGCCCCAGCATTTT	CASSLGRGDQPQHF
TRBD2	.	TRBV28	15	TRBJ2-7	TGTGCCAGCAGCCTCGCTATAGCGGGAGGCGACGAGCAGTACTTC	CASSLAIAGGDEQYF
.	many	TRBV20-1	14	TRBJ2-1	TGCAGTGCCGCGGGGCTACTTGTTTCAAATGAGCAGTTCTTC	CSAAGLLVSNEQFF
.	.	TRBV7-8	16	TRBJ2-6	TGTGCCAGCAGATCAGTGTTCCTCTCTGGGGCCAACGTCCTGACTTTC	CASRSVFLSGANVLTF
.	few	TRBV6-5	14	TRBJ1-2	TGTGCCAGCAGTTACCTCGGTGGCCTCTATGGCTACACCTTC	CASSYLGGLYGYTF
.	.	TRBV20-1	14	TRBJ1-5	TGCAGTGCTACGCACTGGGGCTCCCATCAGCCCCAGCATTTT	CSATHWGSHQPQHF
TRBD1	many	TRBV18	15	TRBJ2-1	TGTGCCAGCTCACCACTCGGACAGGGCAACAATGAGCAGTTCTTC	CASSPLGQGNNEQFF
.	few	TRBV27	16	TRBJ2-1	TGTGCCAGCAGTTTAAATCTGGGACTGAGCAACAATGAGCAGTTCTTC	CASSLNLGLSNNEQFF
TRBD1	few	TRBV12-3/TRBV12-4	15	TRBJ2-2	TGTGCCAGCAGGGCGACAGGGGCGAACACCGGGGAGCTGTTTTTT	CASRATGANTGELFF
TRBD1	many	TRBV10-2	14	TRBJ2-1	TGCGCCAGCAGGACAGGGGGCTCCTACAATGAGCAGTTCTTC	CASRTGGSYNEQFF
.	few	TRBV12-3/TRBV12-4	13	TRBJ1-2	TGTGCCAGCAGTTTAATGGCTGGCTATGGCTACACCTTC	CASSLMAGYGYTF
.	.	TRBV6-2/TRBV6-3	16	TRBJ1-4	TGTGCCAGCAGAAAAACGAATATGGGACGGTCTGAAAAACTGTTTTTT	CASRKTNMGRSEKLFF
TRBD2	.	TRBV5-5	15	TRBJ2-5	TGTGCCAGCAGCTCGGGACTAGCGGGATCAGAGACCCAGTACTTC	CASSSGLAGSETQYF
.	many	TRBV29-1	15	TRBJ1-1	TGCAGCGTCCTAACGGGAGGGCAGATGAACACTGAAGCTTTCTTT	CSVLTGGQMNTEAFF
.	.	TRBV20-1	13	TRBJ2-1	TGCAGTGCCTTCGAGCGGGTCTACAATGAGCAGTTCTTC	CSAFERVYNEQFF
.	many	TRBV20-1	15	TRBJ2-3	TGCAGTGCTAGGCGGGCAGGGGAAGGCACAGATACGCAGTATTTT	CSARRAGEGTDTQYF
.	.	TRBV5-1	12	TRBJ2-2	TGCGCCAGCAGCATAGGTATCGGGGAGCTGTTTTTT	CASSIGIGELFF
.	.	TRBV27	17	TRBJ1-2	TGTGCCAGCAGTTCTCGCGGACTAGGGTCAGGGAGGTATGGCTACACCTTC	CASSSRGLGSGRYGYTF
.	.	TRBV7-2	14	TRBJ2-7	TGTGCCAGCAGCTCCCACTCATCCCTTATGGAGCAGTACTTC	CASSSHSSLMEQYF
TRBD2	few	TRBV20-1	17	TRBJ2-2	TGCAGTGCTAGAGATCCGTGGGTAGCGGGAGACACCGGGGAGCTGTTTTTT	CSARDPWVAGDTGELFF
TRBD2	.	TRBV20-1	14	TRBJ2-3	TGCAGTGCTACTCACCGCGGGGGGTCAGATACGCAGTATTTT	CSATHRGGSDTQYF
.	many	TRBV29-1	14	TRBJ2-1	TGCAGCGTCGACGCTACTCCAGGAGGAAATGAGCAGTTCTTC	CSVDATPGGNEQFF
.	few	TRBV5-1	15	TRBJ2-5	TGCGCCAGCAGCTTGGTAGACAGGCAGATGGAGACCCAGTACTTC	CASSLVDRQMETQYF
.	.	TRBV5-8	13	TRBJ1-5	TGTGCCAGCAGCTTCGGGTTGGATCAGCCCCAGCATTTT	CASSFGLDQPQHF